Listed here are 24 T cell receptor beta chains from one sample, sequenced in a study of T cell changes during pregnancy in multiple sclerosis. Measured with immunoSEQ multiplex PCR; TCRdb has only the in-frame clones, and not every one. The data contain over 60,000 clones, roughly nine tenths of them singletons. The sequences come from CD4+ T cells from peripheral blood mononuclear cells, collected in the third trimester of pregnancy. The receptors were sampled from a female donor in good health, enrolled as a control in a pregnancy study.

This clone showed up just once. The V call is TRBV7-9, the J call TRBJ1-1; perhaps TRBD1 as D (5 bases). The V and J ends lost 10 bases and 0 bases respectively, with 12 bases between them. The germline CDR1 and CDR2 sequences are SEHNR and FQNEAQ (reference sequence). The CDR3 extends over 13 amino acids. CDR3: CAIKEGMNTEAFF. Written as DNA, the CDR3 is TGTGCCATAAAGGAGGGGATGAACACTGAAGCTTTCTTT. The complete variable domain, with remaining parts taken from reference TRBV7-9 and TRBJ1-1, reads DTGVSQNPRHKITKRGQNVTFRCDPISEHNRLYWYRQTLGQGPEFLTYFQNEAQLEKSRLLSDRFSAERPKGSFSTLEIQRTEQGDSAMYLCAIKEGMNTEAFFGQGTRLTVV.

This clone showed up just once. The chain carries TRBV11-1 and TRBJ2-2; D is undetermined. This CDR3 spans 14 amino acids. Germline CDR1 SGHAT, CDR2 FQDESV (reference sequence). Trimming stripped 2 bases from V and 5 bases from J, with 9 bases between. DNA of the CDR3: TGTGCCAGCAGCTTAATGAGTGCGACCGGGGAGCTGTTTTTT. Protein sequence: CASSLMSATGELFF.

The rearrangement uses TRBV6-1 and TRBJ2-7; 9 bases are a match to TRBD1. The CDR3 has 14 amino acids. The V gene's germline CDR1 is MNHNS and CDR2 SASEGT. The V and J ends lost 4 bases and 0 bases, in that order; junction bases with no gene match: 1. CDR3 sequence: CASSVQGASYEQYF. Here the CDR3 DNA reads TGTGCCAGCAGTGTACAGGGGGCCTCCTACGAGCAGTACTTC.

The chain couples TRBV27 to TRBJ1-1; D not certain. CDR1 is MNHEY and CDR2 is SMNVEV in the germline V gene (reference sequence). This CDR3 is 14 amino acids long. The ends were cut back, 6 bases at V and 4 bases at J, with 15 bases in the middle. CDR3: CASRPLSGATEAFF. The CDR3 DNA sequence: TGTGCCAGCAGACCCCTTTCGGGTGCCACTGAAGCTTTCTTT.

Turning to this clone: Sequence at one end of the junction differs from germline and may be a read error. V usage is TRBV7-7 and J usage is TRBJ2-3; TRBD2 aligns across 7 bases. This CDR3 contains 16 residues. In germline, CDR1 is SSHAT, CDR2 FNYEAQ (reference sequence). The CDR3 nucleotides are TGTGCTAGCAGCTTAAGTAGCGGGCTCAACACAGATACGCAGTATTTT. Amino acid sequence: CASSLSSGLNTDTQYF.

The chain combines TRBV7-6 with TRBJ1-2; 8 bases line up with TRBD1. V shed 5 bases and J 0 bases; nucleotides not matched to a gene: 5. CDR1 and CDR2 (germline): SGHVS, FNYEAQ. The CDR3 is 15 residues long. The CDR3 coding sequence is TGTGCCAGCAGCCCGGACAGGGTTACTAACTATGGCTACACCTTC. This encodes CASSPDRVTNYGYTF.

The chain combines TRBV7-9 with TRBJ1-2, with D unresolved. The V and J ends lost 0 bases and 8 bases respectively, with 13 bases between them. This CDR3 region has 14 residues. Germline assignment: CDR1 SEHNR and CDR2 FQNEAQ (reference sequence). The CDR3 protein is CASSLARALPGYTF. The CDR3 DNA reads as TGTGCCAGCAGCTTAGCTCGCGCCCTACCGGGCTACACCTTC. Drawing the rest from reference TRBV7-9 and TRBJ1-2, the complete variable domain is DTGVSQNPRHKITKRGQNVTFRCDPISEHNRLYWYRQTLGQGPEFLTYFQNEAQLEKSRLLSDRFSAERPKGSFSTLEIQRTEQGDSAMYLCASSLARALPGYTFGSGTRLTVV.

This chain uses TRBV9 with TRBJ1-4; the D gene is possibly TRBD1 (6 bases). V was cut by 5 bases and J by 4 bases, with 12 bases left in between. The CDR3 runs to 14 residues. From germline, CDR1 is SGDLS and CDR2 YYNGEE. The chain's CDR3 is CASSRQVDNEKLFF. The CDR3 coding sequence is TGTGCCAGCAGTAGACAGGTTGATAATGAAAAACTGTTTTTT.

The rearrangement links TRBV9 to TRBJ1-1; D is uncertain. The CDR3 length is 12 residues. V was clipped by 4 bases and J by 5 bases, with 9 bases between them. Germline loops: CDR1 SGDLS, CDR2 YYNGEE. CDR3 region: CASSPSMTEAFF. CDR3 DNA sequence: TGTGCCAGCAGCCCTAGTATGACTGAAGCTTTCTTT.

The chain is built from TRBV19 and TRBJ2-1; 10 bases are shared with TRBD1. Germline CDR1 and CDR2: LNHDA and SQIVND (reference sequence). The junction had 4 bases not matched to a gene; V was cut back by 5 bases and J by 0 bases. The CDR3 extends over 16 amino acids. CDR3 DNA sequence: TGTGCCAGTAGTGGGACAGGGGATACCTCCTACAATGAGCAGTTCTTC. This encodes CASSGTGDTSYNEQFF. The full variable domain, completed using reference TRBV19 and TRBJ2-1, is DGGITQSPKYLFRKEGQNVTLSCEQNLNHDAMYWYRQDPGQGLRLIYYSQIVNDFQKGDIAEGYSVSREKKESFPLTVTSAQKNPTAFYLCASSGTGDTSYNEQFFGPGTRLTVL.

The chain uses TRBV2 and TRBJ2-7; maybe TRBD1 (6 bases). CDR1 is SNHLY and CDR2 is FYNNEI in the germline V gene. The germline V and J ends were trimmed by 7 bases and 6 bases, with 16 bases remaining between them. This CDR3 spans 13 amino acids. CDR3 in DNA: TGTGCCAGCAATTATCAAGGACAGATCGAGCAGTACTTC. Protein product: CASNYQGQIEQYF.

The rearrangement joins TRBV14 to TRBJ2-1; 7 bases are a match to TRBD2. V was pared by 4 bases and J by 6 bases, with 3 bases of the junction left unmatched. Germline V CDR1 and CDR2: SGHDN, FVKESK. This CDR3 contains 13 residues. DNA for the CDR3: TGTGCCAGCAGCCTCGGGACTATCAATGAGCAGTTCTTC. Its translation: CASSLGTINEQFF.

The chain employs TRBV12-5 and TRBJ1-1; D remains unclear. Germline lookup yields CDR1 LGHNT and CDR2 FRNRAP. The length of the CDR3 is 14 residues. V shed 7 bases and J shed 1 base, with 13 bases lying between them. The chain's CDR3 is CASASGIPNTEAFF. The DNA of the CDR3 is TGTGCTAGTGCCTCGGGAATCCCGAACACTGAAGCTTTCTTT.

The V and J genes are TRBV15 and TRBJ2-7; D possibly corresponds to TRBD1 (6 bases). This CDR3 spans 15 amino acids. Germline V CDR1 and CDR2: LNHNV, YYDKDF (reference sequence). V was shortened by 5 bases and J by 3 bases, with 17 bases between the two germline ends. CDR3 in amino acids: CATSAGQNNLYEQYF. DNA of the CDR3: TGTGCCACCAGCGCCGGACAGAATAACCTCTACGAGCAGTACTTC. Combining the CDR3 with reference TRBV15 and TRBJ2-7 gives the whole variable domain DAMVIQNPRYQVTQFGKPVTLSCSQTLNHNVMYWYQQKSSQAPKLLFHYYDKDFNNEADTPDNFQSRRPNTSFCFLDIRSPGLGDTAMYLCATSAGQNNLYEQYFGPGTRLTVT.

The chain has TRBV7-8 and TRBJ2-1; TRBD2 agrees at 12 bases. Per germline, CDR1 SGHVS and CDR2 FQNEAQ. The CDR3 is 17 residues long. The ends lost 2 bases at V and 4 bases at J; junction bases unmatched: 6. The CDR3 sequence is CASSLTLAGGSYNEQFF. CDR3 DNA: TGTGCCAGCAGCTTAACCCTAGCGGGGGGGTCGTACAATGAGCAGTTCTTC.

CDR3 amino acids: CASSEMDSKNSPLHF. The CDR3 DNA reads as TGTGCCAGCAGTGAGATGGACAGTAAGAATTCACCCCTCCACTTT. The chain carries TRBV6-4 and TRBJ1-6; perhaps TRBD1 as D (6 bases). V was shortened by 3 bases and J by 7 bases, with 13 bases between the two germline ends. Germline V gene data show CDR1 as MRHNA and CDR2 as SNTAGT. CDR3 length: 15 amino acids.

CDR3 bases: TGCAGCGTTGTTCAGGGTGGAAGAACTGAAGCTTTCTTT. Translation gives CSVVQGGRTEAFF. The V call is TRBV29-1, the J call TRBJ1-1, with D maybe TRBD1 (5 bases). CDR1 is SQVTM and CDR2 is ANQGSEA in the germline V gene. The CDR3 is made up of 13 amino acids. Trimming stripped 4 bases from V and 5 bases from J, with 14 bases between.

The V call is TRBV7-8, the J call TRBJ2-7, with 10 bases lining up with TRBD2. The ends lost 8 bases at V and 5 bases at J; junction bases unmatched: 21. The CDR3 runs 18 residues. CDR1 is SGHVS and CDR2 is FQNEAQ in the germline V gene. The CDR3 loop is CASGHERGGLRVKDEQYF. The CDR3 DNA sequence: TGTGCCAGCGGGCATGAGCGGGGGGGCCTTCGAGTGAAGGACGAGCAGTACTTC. The complete variable domain, with remaining parts taken from reference TRBV7-8 and TRBJ2-7, reads GAGVSQSPRYKVAKRGQDVALRCDPISGHVSLFWYQQALGQGPEFLTYFQNEAQLDKSGLPSDRFFAERPEGSVSTLKIQRTQQEDSAVYLCASGHERGGLRVKDEQYFGPGTRLTVT.

The chain uses TRBV5-6 and TRBJ1-4, with 8 nucleotides matching TRBD1. V was clipped by 2 bases and J by 8 bases; unmatched bases: 5. The CDR3 totals 14 residues. The germline V gene has CDR1 SGHDT and CDR2 YYEEEE. As DNA, the CDR3 is TGTGCCAGCAGCTTACAGGGGGTTTACGAAAAACTGTTTTTT. Protein sequence: CASSLQGVYEKLFF.

The V call is TRBV19, the J call TRBJ2-5; D gene ambiguous. The length of the CDR3 is 14 residues. Germline CDR1 and CDR2: LNHDA and SQIVND (reference sequence). The V end was cut by 4 bases, the J end by 3 bases, with 12 bases between. CDR3 nucleotides: TGTGCCAGTAGTAAAGCTTCCCGGGAAGAGACCCAGTACTTC. The encoded protein is CASSKASREETQYF.

The CDR3 DNA follows: TGCGCCAGCAGCTTTGGGACTAGCACAGATACGCAGTATTTT. It yields the protein CASSFGTSTDTQYF. This chain joins TRBV5-1 and TRBJ2-3; possibly TRBD2 for D (6 bases). The CDR3 is made up of 14 amino acids. Trimming removed 2 bases at V and 0 bases at J, with 7 bases between. Looked up from germline, CDR1 is SGHRS and CDR2 is YFSETQ.

The rearrangement uses TRBV30 and TRBJ1-6; D remains unclear. The germline V gene encodes CDR1 GTSNPN and CDR2 SVGIG (reference sequence). The length of the CDR3 is 15 residues. Trimming took off 4 bases at V and 0 bases at J, with 10 bases between the two ends. The CDR3 spells CAWKGRSSYNSPLHF. The CDR3 nucleotides read TGTGCCTGGAAAGGTAGGAGCTCCTATAATTCACCCCTCCACTTT.

This clone appeared a few times. This chain joins TRBV1 and TRBJ2-1; TRBD1, the table's D call, lacks a check against the DNA. TRBV1 is tagged as a pseudogene. CDR3 length equals 18 residues. The CDR3 spells CTSSQTEIGGPTYNEQFF. The CDR3 nucleotides are TGCACCAGCAGCCAGACCGAAATAGGGGGACCGACCTACAATGAGCAGTTCTTC.

This chain connects TRBV19 to TRBJ2-5; 8 bases map to TRBD1. Germline lookup yields CDR1 LNHDA and CDR2 SQIVND (reference sequence). The CDR3 sequence is 16 residues long. J gave up 4 bases and V 2 bases, and 9 bases lay outside the gene matches. The CDR3 DNA reads TGTGCCAGTAGTATATCGCTTCGACAGGGGCTAGAGACCCAGTACTTC. Its protein is CASSISLRQGLETQYF. Full variable domain (missing parts from reference TRBV19 and TRBJ2-5): DGGITQSPKYLFRKEGQNVTLSCEQNLNHDAMYWYRQDPGQGLRLIYYSQIVNDFQKGDIAEGYSVSREKKESFPLTVTSAQKNPTAFYLCASSISLRQGLETQYFGPGTRLLVL.